A selection of T cell receptor beta chains follows, all from one sample in a study of T cells in Graves' hyperthyroidism and ophthalmopathy. MiXCR was run by TCRdb on the multiplex PCR reads, yielding one entry per CDR3 protein. The table lists 750,000 to 950,000 distinct CDR3 sequences, 38% of them singletons, with approximately 8.7% in the top ten. Source material: blood. The receptors were gathered from a man between 18 and 29 years old with Graves' hyperthyroidism. Each CDR3 is given without its conserved first and last residue. Each record gives: V gene, D gene, J gene, CDR3 protein. The D gene is left open where the match is weak.

V: TRBV7-6
D: NA
J: TRBJ1-3
CDR3: ASSTEAGTGNTIY

V: TRBV11-2
D: TRBD1
J: TRBJ2-7
CDR3: ASSATGAYNGEQY

V: TRBV20-1
D: NA
J: TRBJ1-6
CDR3: SARPGNSPLH

V: TRBV10-3
D: TRBD2
J: TRBJ2-7
CDR3: ASTMTSGGTYEQY

V: TRBV10-3
D: TRBD1
J: TRBJ1-1
CDR3: ASGQDTEAF

V: TRBV11-2
D: NA
J: TRBJ2-5
CDR3: ASSLNLVDGTDQGTQY

V: TRBV5-1
D: NA
J: TRBJ2-6
CDR3: ASSPLGQSSGANVLT

V: TRBV5-4
D: NA
J: TRBJ1-1
CDR3: ASTRTGRSTEAF

V: TRBV9
D: TRBD2
J: TRBJ2-5
CDR3: ASSVGSGGGETQY

V: TRBV11-2
D: NA
J: TRBJ2-7
CDR3: ASSHDGYEQY

V: TRBV25-1
D: NA
J: TRBJ1-2
CDR3: ASSESGTHYGYT

V: TRBV30
D: NA
J: TRBJ1-4
CDR3: AWSAHIATNEKLF

V: TRBV7-9
D: NA
J: TRBJ2-5
CDR3: ASSGVHYQETQY

V: TRBV10-3
D: NA
J: TRBJ1-1
CDR3: AISEGPAWPTEAF

V: TRBV4-1
D: TRBD1
J: TRBJ1-2
CDR3: ASSQAWGDRANGYT

V: TRBV10-3
D: TRBD1
J: TRBJ1-2
CDR3: ASSFSPDRADGYT

V: TRBV7-8
D: NA
J: TRBJ2-7
CDR3: ASSPYVGSYEQY

V: TRBV19
D: NA
J: TRBJ2-5
CDR3: ASSIRPPGSGQETQY

V: TRBV7-2
D: NA
J: TRBJ1-3
CDR3: ASSLDGHSGNTIY

V: TRBV2
D: TRBD1
J: TRBJ1-2
CDR3: ASSGTGGDHGYT

V: TRBV5-1
D: NA
J: TRBJ1-4
CDR3: ASSLPMGGDEKLF

V: TRBV9
D: NA
J: TRBJ1-1
CDR3: ASSVGGDTEAL

V: TRBV19
D: NA
J: TRBJ2-5
CDR3: ASGAWGETQY

V: TRBV19
D: NA
J: TRBJ1-5
CDR3: ASARGYSNQPQH

V: TRBV19
D: NA
J: TRBJ1-2
CDR3: ASTPEANYGYT

V: TRBV10-3
D: TRBD2
J: TRBJ2-3
CDR3: AISHTPGTNRDTQY

V: TRBV7-9
D: TRBD1
J: TRBJ1-1
CDR3: ASSYLTGGEAF

V: TRBV29-1
D: NA
J: TRBJ1-6
CDR3: SVEGGDKSSNSPLH

V: TRBV2
D: NA
J: TRBJ1-1
CDR3: ASSRPGGGNTEAF

V: TRBV29-1
D: NA
J: TRBJ2-3
CDR3: SVEGATQY

V: TRBV4-1
D: TRBD1
J: TRBJ1-1
CDR3: ASSARQGLSTEAF

V: TRBV12-3/TRBV12-4
D: TRBD2
J: TRBJ2-7
CDR3: ASSPLAGFYEQY